The 4 T cell receptor beta chains given below trace back to one sample, sequenced in a study of blood T cell repertoires in COVID-19 (dated by TCRdb to the early 2020s). The library was prepared using the immunoSEQ multiplex PCR assay. In TCRdb, the immuneACCESS table is reduced to in-frame sequences with V and J assigned. These tables do not hold every clone; where another copy was compared, an unresolved V gene accounts for under half, and the others remain unexplained. The sample table contains 100,000 to 150,000 clones; only one count was recorded for around 89% of them. Around 4.2% of the sample lies in the top ten. The sample consisted of peripheral blood. The receptors come from a man aged 55 to 70 with COVID-19, enrolled during active disease.

J is TRBJ2-3 and V is TRBV7-2; D remains ambiguous. CDR1 and CDR2 (germline): SGHTA, FQGNSA. CDR3 length: 11 residues. Between the trimmed V and J ends, which lost 3 bases and 4 bases, there was a span of 2 bases. The CDR3 reads CASSFADTQYF. CDR3 in DNA: TGTGCCAGCAGCTTCGCAGATACGCAGTATTTT.

J is TRBJ2-7 and V is TRBV28; TRBD1 might be the D (5 bases). V lost 4 bases, J lost 4 bases, and 8 bases lay in between. The CDR3 runs to 12 residues. CDR1 is MDHEN and CDR2 is SYDVKM in the germline V gene. The CDR3 region is CASSSDRYEQYF. The DNA of the CDR3 is TGTGCCAGCAGTTCCGACAGATACGAGCAGTACTTC.

The CDR3 protein is CASSGQTSGGQETQYF. The CDR3 nucleotides are TGTGCCAGCAGCGGTCAGACTAGCGGGGGACAAGAGACCCAGTACTTC. This sequence joins TRBV11-3 and TRBJ2-5, with 12 bases identical to TRBD2. Germline V gene lookup returns CDR1 SGHNT and CDR2 YENEEA. Trimming at V came to 5 bases and at J to 2 bases, leaving 6 bases not matched to a gene. This CDR3 spans 16 amino acids. The variable domain in full, with the rest retrieved from reference TRBV11-3 and TRBJ2-5, is EAGVVQSPRYKIIEKKQPVAFWCNPISGHNTLYWYLQNLGQGPELLIRYENEEAVDDSQLPKDRFSAERLKGVDSTLKIQPAELGDSAVYLCASSGQTSGGQETQYFGPGTRLLVL.

This chain uses TRBV5-1 with TRBJ1-1; 9 bases map to TRBD1. Germline CDR1 is SGHRS and CDR2 is YFSETQ. The V segment lost 0 bases and the J segment 8 bases; nucleotides outside the gene matches: 8. The CDR3 covers 15 residues. CDR3 sequence (DNA): TGCGCCAGCAGCTTGGTTGGGACAGGGTTGTCAGAAGCTTTCTTT. It yields the protein CASSLVGTGLSEAFF. Together with reference TRBV5-1 and TRBJ1-1, the CDR3 gives the full variable domain: KAGVTQTPRYLIKTRGQQVTLSCSPISGHRSVSWYQQTPGQGLQFLFEYFSETQRNKGNFPGRFSGRQFSNSRSEMNVSTLELGDSALYLCASSLVGTGLSEAFFGQGTRLTVV.